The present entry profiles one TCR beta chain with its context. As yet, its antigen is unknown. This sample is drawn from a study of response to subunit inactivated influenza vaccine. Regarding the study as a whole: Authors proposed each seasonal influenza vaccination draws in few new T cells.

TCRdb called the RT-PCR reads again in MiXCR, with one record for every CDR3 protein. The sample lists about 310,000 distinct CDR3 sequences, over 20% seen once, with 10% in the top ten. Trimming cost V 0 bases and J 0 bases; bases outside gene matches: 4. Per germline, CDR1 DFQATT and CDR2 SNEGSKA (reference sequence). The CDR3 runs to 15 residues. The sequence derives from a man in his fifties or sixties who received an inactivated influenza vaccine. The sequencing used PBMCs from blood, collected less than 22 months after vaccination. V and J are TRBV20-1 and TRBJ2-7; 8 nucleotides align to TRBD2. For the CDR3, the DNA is TGCAGTGCTAGAGATTATAGCGGGGTCTCCTACGAGCAGTACTTC. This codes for CSARDYSGVSYEQYF.